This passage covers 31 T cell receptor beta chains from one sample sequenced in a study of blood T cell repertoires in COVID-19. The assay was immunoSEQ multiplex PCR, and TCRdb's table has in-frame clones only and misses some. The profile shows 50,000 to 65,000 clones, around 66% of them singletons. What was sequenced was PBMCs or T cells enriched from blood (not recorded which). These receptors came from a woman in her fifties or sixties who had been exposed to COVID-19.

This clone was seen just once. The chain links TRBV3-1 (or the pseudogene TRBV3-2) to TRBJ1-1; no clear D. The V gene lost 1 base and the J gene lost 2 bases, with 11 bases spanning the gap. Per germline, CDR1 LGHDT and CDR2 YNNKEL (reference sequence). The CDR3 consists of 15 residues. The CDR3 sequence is CASSQAAGINTEAFF. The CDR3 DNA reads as TGTGCCAGCAGCCAAGCGGCGGGAATCAACACTGAAGCTTTCTTT.

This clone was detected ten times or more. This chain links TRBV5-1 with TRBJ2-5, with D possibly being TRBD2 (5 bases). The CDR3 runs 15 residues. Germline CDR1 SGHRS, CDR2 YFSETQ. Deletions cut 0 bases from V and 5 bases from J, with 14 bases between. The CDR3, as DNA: TGCGCCAGCAGCTTGGACCTTCTAGCTTGGGAGACCCAGTACTTC. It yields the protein CASSLDLLAWETQYF.

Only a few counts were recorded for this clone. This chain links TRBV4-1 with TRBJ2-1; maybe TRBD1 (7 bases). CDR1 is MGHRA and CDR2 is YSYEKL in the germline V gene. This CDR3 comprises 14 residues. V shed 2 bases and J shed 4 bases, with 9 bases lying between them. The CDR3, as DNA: TGCGCCAGCAGCCAACAGGGGGGATACAATGAGCAGTTCTTC. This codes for CASSQQGGYNEQFF.

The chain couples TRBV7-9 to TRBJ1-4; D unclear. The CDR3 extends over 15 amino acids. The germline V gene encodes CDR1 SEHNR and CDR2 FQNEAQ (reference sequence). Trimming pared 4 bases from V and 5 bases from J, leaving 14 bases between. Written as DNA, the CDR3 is TGTGCCAGCAGCTCCTTCCAGGTAGACAATGAAAAACTGTTTTTT. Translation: CASSSFQVDNEKLFF.

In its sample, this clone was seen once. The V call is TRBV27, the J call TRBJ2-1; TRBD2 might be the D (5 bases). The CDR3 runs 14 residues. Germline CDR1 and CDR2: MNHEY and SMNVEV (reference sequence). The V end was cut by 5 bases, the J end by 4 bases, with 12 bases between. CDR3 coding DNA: TGTGCCAGCAGTAGTTGGACTGCTTACAATGAGCAGTTCTTC. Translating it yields CASSSWTAYNEQFF.

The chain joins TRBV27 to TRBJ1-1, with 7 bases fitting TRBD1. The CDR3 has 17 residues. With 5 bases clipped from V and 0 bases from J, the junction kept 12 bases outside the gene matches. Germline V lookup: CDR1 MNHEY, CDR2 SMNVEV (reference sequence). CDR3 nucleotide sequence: TGTGCCAGCAGTCCGATTATCCAGACAGGGATGAACACTGAAGCTTTCTTT. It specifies CASSPIIQTGMNTEAFF.

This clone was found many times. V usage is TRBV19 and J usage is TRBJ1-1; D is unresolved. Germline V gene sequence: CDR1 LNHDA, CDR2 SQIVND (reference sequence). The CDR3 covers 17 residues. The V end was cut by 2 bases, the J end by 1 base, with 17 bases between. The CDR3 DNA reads TGTGCCAGTAGTATAAACGAAGGTCGAGGGTGGAACACTGAAGCTTTCTTT. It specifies CASSINEGRGWNTEAFF.

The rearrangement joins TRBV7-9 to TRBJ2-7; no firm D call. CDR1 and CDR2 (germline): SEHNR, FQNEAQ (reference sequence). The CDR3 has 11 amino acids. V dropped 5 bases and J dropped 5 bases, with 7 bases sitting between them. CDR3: CASSAVHEQYF. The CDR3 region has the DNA TGTGCCAGCAGCGCGGTTCACGAGCAGTACTTC.

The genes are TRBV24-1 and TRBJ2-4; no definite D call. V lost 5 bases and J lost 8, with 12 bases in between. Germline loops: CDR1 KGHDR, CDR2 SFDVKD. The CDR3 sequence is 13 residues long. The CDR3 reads CATSGSGEDIQYF. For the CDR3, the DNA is TGTGCCACCAGTGGATCGGGTGAAGACATTCAGTACTTC.

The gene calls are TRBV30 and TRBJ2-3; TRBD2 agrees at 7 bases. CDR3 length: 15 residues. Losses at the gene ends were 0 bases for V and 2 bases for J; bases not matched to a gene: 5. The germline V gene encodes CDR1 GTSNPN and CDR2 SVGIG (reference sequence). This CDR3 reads CAWSVPAGDTDTQYF. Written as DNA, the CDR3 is TGTGCCTGGAGTGTCCCCGCGGGAGACACAGATACGCAGTATTTT.

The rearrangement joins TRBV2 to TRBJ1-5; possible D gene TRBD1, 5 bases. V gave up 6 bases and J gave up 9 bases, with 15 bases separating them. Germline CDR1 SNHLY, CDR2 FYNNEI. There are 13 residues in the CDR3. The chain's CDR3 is CASSLQPGGPQHF. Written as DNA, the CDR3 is TGTGCCAGCAGCCTCCAACCCGGGGGGCCCCAGCATTTT.

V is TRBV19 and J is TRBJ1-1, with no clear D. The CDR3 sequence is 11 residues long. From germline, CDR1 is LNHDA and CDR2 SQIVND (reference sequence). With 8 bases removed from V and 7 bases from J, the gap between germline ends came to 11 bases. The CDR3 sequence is CASQVEFEAFF. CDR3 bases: TGTGCCAGTCAGGTAGAATTTGAAGCTTTCTTT.

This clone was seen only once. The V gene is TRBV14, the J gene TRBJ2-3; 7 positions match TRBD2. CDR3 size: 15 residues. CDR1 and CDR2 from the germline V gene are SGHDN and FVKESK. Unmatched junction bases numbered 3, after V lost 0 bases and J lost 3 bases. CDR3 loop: CASSQDVRGTDTQYF. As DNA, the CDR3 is TGTGCCAGCAGCCAAGACGTGCGGGGGACAGATACGCAGTATTTT.

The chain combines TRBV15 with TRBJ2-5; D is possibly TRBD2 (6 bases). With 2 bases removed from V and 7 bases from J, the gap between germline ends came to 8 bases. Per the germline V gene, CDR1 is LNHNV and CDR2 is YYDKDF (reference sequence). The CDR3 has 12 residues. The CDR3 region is CATSRWRGTQYF. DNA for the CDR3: TGTGCCACCAGCAGATGGAGGGGGACCCAGTACTTC.

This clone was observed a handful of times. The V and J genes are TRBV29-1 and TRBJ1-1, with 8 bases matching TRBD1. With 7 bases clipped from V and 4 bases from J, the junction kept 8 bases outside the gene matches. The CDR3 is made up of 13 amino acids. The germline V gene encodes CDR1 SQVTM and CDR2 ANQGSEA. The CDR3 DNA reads TGCAGCGCTAGACAGGGGTGGAGCACTGAAGCTTTCTTT. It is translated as CSARQGWSTEAFF.

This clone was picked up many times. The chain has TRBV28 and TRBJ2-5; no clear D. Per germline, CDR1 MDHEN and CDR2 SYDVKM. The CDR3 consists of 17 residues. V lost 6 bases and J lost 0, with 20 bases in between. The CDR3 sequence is CASRPEYPQEDQETQYF. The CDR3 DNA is TGTGCCAGCAGACCAGAATACCCCCAGGAAGACCAAGAGACCCAGTACTTC.

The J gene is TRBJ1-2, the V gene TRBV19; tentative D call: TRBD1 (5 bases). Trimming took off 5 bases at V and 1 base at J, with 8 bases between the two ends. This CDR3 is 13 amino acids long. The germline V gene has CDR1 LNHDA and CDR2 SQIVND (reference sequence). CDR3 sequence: CASSGQGNYGYTF. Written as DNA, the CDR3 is TGTGCCAGTAGTGGCCAGGGTAACTATGGCTACACCTTC.

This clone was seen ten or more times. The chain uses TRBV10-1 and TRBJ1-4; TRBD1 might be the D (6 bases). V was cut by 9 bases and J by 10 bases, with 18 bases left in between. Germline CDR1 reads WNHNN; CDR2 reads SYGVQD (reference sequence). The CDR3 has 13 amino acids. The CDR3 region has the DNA TGCGCCAGTGGGAGGGGGGAGAGGGGAAAACTGTTTTTT. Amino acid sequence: CASGRGERGKLFF.

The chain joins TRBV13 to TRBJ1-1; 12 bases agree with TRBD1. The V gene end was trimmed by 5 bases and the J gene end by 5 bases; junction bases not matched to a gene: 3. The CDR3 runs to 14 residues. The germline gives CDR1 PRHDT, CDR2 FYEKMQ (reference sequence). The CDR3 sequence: CASSRGQGATEAFF. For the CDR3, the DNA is TGTGCCAGCAGCCGGGGACAGGGGGCTACTGAAGCTTTCTTT.

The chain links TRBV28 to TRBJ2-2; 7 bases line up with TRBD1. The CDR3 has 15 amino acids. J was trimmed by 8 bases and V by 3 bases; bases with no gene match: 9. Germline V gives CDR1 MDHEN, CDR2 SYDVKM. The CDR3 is CASSLPSGGQGELFF. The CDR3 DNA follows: TGTGCCAGCAGTTTGCCCTCTGGGGGACAGGGGGAGCTGTTTTTT.

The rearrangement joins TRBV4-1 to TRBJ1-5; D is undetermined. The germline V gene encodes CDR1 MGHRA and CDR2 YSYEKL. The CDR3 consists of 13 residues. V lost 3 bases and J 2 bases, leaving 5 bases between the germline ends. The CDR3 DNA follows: TGCGCCAGCAGCCACCAGGGCAATCAGCCCCAGCATTTT. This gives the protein CASSHQGNQPQHF.

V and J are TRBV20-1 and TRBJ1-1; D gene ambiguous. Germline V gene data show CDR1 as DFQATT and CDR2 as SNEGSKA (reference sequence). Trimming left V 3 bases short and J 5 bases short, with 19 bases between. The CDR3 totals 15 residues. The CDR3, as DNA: TGCAGTGCTAGTCCCTTGGGAGGAGGTTGGACTGAAGCTTTCTTT. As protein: CSASPLGGGWTEAFF.

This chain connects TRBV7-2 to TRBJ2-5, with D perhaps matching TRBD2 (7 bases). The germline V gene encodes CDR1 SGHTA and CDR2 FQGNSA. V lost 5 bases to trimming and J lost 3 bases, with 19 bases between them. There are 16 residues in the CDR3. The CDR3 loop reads CASSTQRGGRKETQYF. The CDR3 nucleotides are TGTGCCAGCAGCACCCAGAGGGGGGGGCGCAAAGAGACCCAGTACTTC.

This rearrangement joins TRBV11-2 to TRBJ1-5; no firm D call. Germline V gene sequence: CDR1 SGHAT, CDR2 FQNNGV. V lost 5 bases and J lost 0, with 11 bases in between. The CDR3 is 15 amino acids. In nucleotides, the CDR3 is TGTGCCAGCAGCCTGGAGAGGCATAGCAATCAGCCCCAGCATTTT. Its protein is CASSLERHSNQPQHF.

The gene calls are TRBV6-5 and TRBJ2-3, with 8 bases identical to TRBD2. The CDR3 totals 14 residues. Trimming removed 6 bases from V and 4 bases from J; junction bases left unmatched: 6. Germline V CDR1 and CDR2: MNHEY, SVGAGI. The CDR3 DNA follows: TGTGCCAGCAGAACGGGCGGGAGGTCAGATACGCAGTATTTT. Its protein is CASRTGGRSDTQYF.

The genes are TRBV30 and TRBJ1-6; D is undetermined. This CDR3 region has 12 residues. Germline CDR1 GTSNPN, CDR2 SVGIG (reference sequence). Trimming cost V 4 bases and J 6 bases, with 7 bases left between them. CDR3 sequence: CAWKHRNSPLHF. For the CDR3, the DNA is TGTGCCTGGAAACACCGTAATTCACCCCTCCACTTT.

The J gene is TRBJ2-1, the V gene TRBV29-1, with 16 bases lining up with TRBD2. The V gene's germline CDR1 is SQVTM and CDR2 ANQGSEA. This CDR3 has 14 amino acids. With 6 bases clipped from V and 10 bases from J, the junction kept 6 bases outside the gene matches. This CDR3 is CSVGTSGRVREQFF. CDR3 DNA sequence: TGCAGCGTAGGGACTAGCGGGAGGGTACGCGAGCAGTTCTTC.

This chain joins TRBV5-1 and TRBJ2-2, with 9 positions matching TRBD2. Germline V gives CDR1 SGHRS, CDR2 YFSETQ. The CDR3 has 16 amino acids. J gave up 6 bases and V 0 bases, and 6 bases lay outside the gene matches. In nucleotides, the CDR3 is TGCGCCAGCAGCTTGGGGATAGCGGGAGCCGCCGGGGAGCTGTTTTTT. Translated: CASSLGIAGAAGELFF.

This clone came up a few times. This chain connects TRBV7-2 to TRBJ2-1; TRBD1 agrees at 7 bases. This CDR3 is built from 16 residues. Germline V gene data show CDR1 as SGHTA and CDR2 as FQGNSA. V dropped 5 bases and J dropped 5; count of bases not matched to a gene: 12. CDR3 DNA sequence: TGTGCCAGCAGCCCTCTAAAGACAGGGTTTAACAATGAGCAGTTCTTC. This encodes CASSPLKTGFNNEQFF.

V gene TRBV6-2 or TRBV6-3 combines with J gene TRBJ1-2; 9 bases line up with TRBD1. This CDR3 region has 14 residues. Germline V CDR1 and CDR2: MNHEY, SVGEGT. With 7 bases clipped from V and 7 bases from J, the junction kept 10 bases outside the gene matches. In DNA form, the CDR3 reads TGTGCCAGCACCCCAAGTGGGACAGGGTTTGGCTACACCTTC. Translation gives CASTPSGTGFGYTF.

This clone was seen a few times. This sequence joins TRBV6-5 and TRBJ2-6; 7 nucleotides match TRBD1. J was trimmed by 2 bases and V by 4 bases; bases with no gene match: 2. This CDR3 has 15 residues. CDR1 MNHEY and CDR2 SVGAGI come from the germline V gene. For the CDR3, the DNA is TGTGCCAGCAGTTTAACAGGGGCTGGGGCCAACGTCCTGACTTTC. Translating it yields CASSLTGAGANVLTF.